Ten or more counts support the clone carrying this TCR beta chain. The antigen is not known. TCRdb itself ran the reads through MiXCR, one entry per CDR3 protein. The sample includes 70,000 to 95,000 distinct CDR3 sequences, 25% to 30% of them seen just once. This sample stems from a study of T cell repertoires in cytomegalovirus infection. In the study overall: Both CMV infection and a matching HLA type were indicated by public TCR beta signatures.

V lost 2 bases to trimming and J lost 0 bases, with 14 bases between them. The CDR3 covers 17 residues. Germline CDR1 and CDR2: MNHNS and SASEGT. The source material was CD8+ T cells from cultured PBMCs, sampled from culture after CMV antigen stimulation. The chain joins TRBV6-1 to TRBJ1-3; D unresolved. The clonotype comes from a human donor in good health (CMV status not recorded). Some clones in this sample may be carry-over from other donors' samples. The CDR3 here is CASSESSLLDSGNTIYF. CDR3 bases: TGTGCCAGCAGTGAATCCTCCTTACTGGACTCTGGAAACACCATATATTTT.